This TCR beta chain is drawn from a study of cytomegalovirus exposure and HLA in healthy donors. This clone was seen only once. As yet, its antigen is unknown. Study findings and constraints: Later analysis identified several of the most significant clusters that appeared linked to common viral pathogens. It was only CMV serostatus that was available as immune exposure information. The number of N-insertions in an Asian-associated ancestry cluster was reportedly below the approximately 680-donor mean in a later analysis.

The study ran its PCR with 60 Vbeta and 13 Jbeta primers. The assay was immunoSEQ multiplex PCR, and TCRdb's table has in-frame clones only and misses some. The sample carries over 75,000 clones, about 66% recorded once. The CDR3 runs to 16 residues. Germline V gives CDR1 SGHRS, CDR2 YFSETQ. J gave up 1 base and V 1 base, and 3 bases lay outside the gene matches. This chain uses TRBV5-1 with TRBJ1-1; 11 bases line up with TRBD1. Sequencing input: PBMCs. The TCR comes from a man under 40 in good health and CMV-seronegative. The CDR3 nucleotides are TGCGCCAGCAGCTTGTACGGACAGGGGGCGAACACTGAAGCTTTCTTT. Protein sequence: CASSLYGQGANTEAFF. The full variable domain, completed using reference TRBV5-1 and TRBJ1-1, is KAGVTQTPRYLIKTRGQQVTLSCSPISGHRSVSWYQQTPGQGLQFLFEYFSETQRNKGNFPGRFSGRQFSNSRSEMNVSTLELGDSALYLCASSLYGQGANTEAFFGQGTRLTVV.